The entry below describes one T cell receptor (beta chain). The donors were part of the validation cohort of some 120 subjects. That cohort was separate from the first cohort, which comprised 500 to 700 subjects. The sample originates from a study of cytomegalovirus exposure and HLA in healthy donors. V was cut by 0 bases and J by 5 bases, with 5 bases left in between. The germline V gene has CDR1 ENHRY and CDR2 SYGVKD. The CDR3 runs 13 residues. Clones were sequenced by immunoSEQ multiplex PCR, and TCRdb holds only the in-frame ones, with some missing. Among some 270,000 clones listed, 70% to 90% were seen once.

The V call is TRBV10-3, the J call TRBJ1-5; the D is unclear. Sequenced: PBMCs. This TCR was sampled from a young woman in good health and CMV-seronegative. CDR3 DNA: TGTGCCATCAGTGAGTCCCCAGATCAGCCCCAGCATTTT. Translated: CAISESPDQPQHF.